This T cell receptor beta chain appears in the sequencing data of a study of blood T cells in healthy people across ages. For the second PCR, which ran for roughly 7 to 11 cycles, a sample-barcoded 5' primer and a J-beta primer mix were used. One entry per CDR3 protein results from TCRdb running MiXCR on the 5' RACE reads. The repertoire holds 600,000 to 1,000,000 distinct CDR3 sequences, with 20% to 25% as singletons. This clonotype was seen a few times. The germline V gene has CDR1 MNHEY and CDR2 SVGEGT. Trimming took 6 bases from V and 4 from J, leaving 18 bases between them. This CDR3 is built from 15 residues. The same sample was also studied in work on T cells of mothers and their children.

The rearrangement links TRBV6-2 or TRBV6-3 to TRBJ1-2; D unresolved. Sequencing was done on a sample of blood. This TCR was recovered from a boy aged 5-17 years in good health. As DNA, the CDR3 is TGTGCCAGCAGCTACGGATACGATCTAGGCTATGGCTACACCTTC. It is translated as CASSYGYDLGYGYTF.